This T cell receptor (beta chain) was documented in a study of control samples from healthy donors and cancer patients. The germline V gene has CDR1 KGHDR and CDR2 SFDVKD. The CDR3 loop spans 18 amino acids. The junction had 7 bases not matched to a gene; V was cut back by 4 bases and J by 2 bases. Here immunoSEQ multiplex PCR was the method, and the copy in TCRdb shows in-frame clones only, minus some. Seen here are roughly 370,000 clones, over 75% observed once, and the top ten hold around 6.4%. The chain links TRBV24-1 to TRBJ2-3; 14 bases match TRBD2. This receptor was taken from a man aged 35 to 55 with head and neck cancer. Sequenced sample: PBMCs. The CDR3 region is CATSDTGTSGGSTDTQYF. In nucleotides, the CDR3 is TGTGCCACCAGTGACACAGGGACTAGCGGGGGCTCCACAGATACGCAGTATTTT.